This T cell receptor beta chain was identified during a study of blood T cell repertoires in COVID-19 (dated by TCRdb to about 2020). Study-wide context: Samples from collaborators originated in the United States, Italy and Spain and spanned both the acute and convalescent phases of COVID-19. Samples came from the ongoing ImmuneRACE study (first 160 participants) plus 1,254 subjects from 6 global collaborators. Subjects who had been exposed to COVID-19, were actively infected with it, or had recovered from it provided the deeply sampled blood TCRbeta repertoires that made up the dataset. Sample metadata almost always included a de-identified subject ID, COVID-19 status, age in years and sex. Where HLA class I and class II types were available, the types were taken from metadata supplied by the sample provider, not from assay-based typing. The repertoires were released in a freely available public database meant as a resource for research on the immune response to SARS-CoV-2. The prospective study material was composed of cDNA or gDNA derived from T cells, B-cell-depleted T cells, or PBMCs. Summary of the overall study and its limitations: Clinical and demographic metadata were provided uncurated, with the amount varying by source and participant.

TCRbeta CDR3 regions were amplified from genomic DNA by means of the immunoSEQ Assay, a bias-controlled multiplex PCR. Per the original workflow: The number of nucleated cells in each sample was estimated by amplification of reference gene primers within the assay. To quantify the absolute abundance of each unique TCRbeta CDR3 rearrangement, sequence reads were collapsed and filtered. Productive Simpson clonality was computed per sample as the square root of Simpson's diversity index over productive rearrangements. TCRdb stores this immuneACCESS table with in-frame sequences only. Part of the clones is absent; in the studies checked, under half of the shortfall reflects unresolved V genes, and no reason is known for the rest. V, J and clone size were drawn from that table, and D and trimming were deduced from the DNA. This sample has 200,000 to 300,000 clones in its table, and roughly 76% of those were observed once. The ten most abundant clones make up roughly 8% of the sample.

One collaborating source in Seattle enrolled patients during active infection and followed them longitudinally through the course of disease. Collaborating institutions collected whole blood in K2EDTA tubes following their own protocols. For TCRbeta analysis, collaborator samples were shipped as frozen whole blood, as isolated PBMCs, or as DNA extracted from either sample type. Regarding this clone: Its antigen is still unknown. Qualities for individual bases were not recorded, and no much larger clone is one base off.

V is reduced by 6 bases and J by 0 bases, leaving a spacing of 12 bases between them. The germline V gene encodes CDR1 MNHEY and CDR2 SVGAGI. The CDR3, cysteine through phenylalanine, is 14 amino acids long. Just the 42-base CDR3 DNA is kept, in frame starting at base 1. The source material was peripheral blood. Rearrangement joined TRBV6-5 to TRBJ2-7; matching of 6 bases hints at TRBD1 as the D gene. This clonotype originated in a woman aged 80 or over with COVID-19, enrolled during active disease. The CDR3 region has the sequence CASRWGTTSYEQYF. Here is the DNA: TGTGCCAGCAGGTGGGGGACAACCTCCTACGAGCAGTACTTC.